One sample yielded the 15 T cell receptor beta chains listed below, sequenced in a study of T-cell reconstitution after alpha-beta-depleted transplantation in children (dated by TCRdb to 2015 to 2016). Library prep was done by PCR. The data were produced on an Illumina HiSeq 2500. To normalize quantification of the TCRbeta repertoire, the TCR libraries were built with molecular barcoding that relied on unique molecular identifiers. TCRdb ran its own pipeline on the public reads, namely fastp trimming at Q25 and MiXCR clone calling, and kept in-frame beta chains. Every distinct CDR3 protein forms one entry, paired with its most common genes and DNA. Across this sample there are 65,000 to 90,000 distinct CDR3 sequences, with approximately 10% seen only once. The ten largest clones take up approximately 13% of the sample. This specimen's treatment or condition label, per the study, means: allogeneic hematopoietic cell transplantation with graft depleted of TCRalphabeta T cells and CD19 B cells.

Sequencing was performed on PBMCs, taken before TCRalphabeta/CD19-depleted stem cell transplant. The receptors shown here come from a boy aged 5-17 years with acute myeloid leukemia, due to receive a stem cell transplant.

Ten or more counts support this clonotype. This chain links TRBV7-3 with TRBJ1-1; 7 bases line up with TRBD1. The CDR3 sequence is 17 residues long. Germline V gives CDR1 SGHTA, CDR2 FQGTGA. The V segment lost 5 bases and the J segment 3 bases; nucleotides outside the gene matches: 15. CDR3 sequence: CASSPVRGGRRDTEAFF. CDR3 nucleotides: TGTGCCAGCAGCCCAGTCCGAGGGGGCCGGCGGGACACTGAAGCTTTCTTT.

For this clonotype: Given a much more abundant clone one base away, this may be a read error. The V and J genes are TRBV27 and TRBJ1-2, with D possibly TRBD1 on 5 matching bases. This CDR3 spans 13 amino acids. The germline gives CDR1 MNHEY, CDR2 SMNVEV (reference sequence). V was pared by 3 bases and J by 8 bases, with 13 bases between. The CDR3 loop reads CASSFSRWGGYTF. CDR3 DNA: TGTGCCAGCAGTTTTTCTCGTTGGGGGGGCTACACCTTC.

In its sample, this clonotype was seen many times. The V gene is TRBV21-1, the J gene TRBJ2-2. TRBV21-1 counts as a pseudogene. This CDR3 region has 10 residues. This chain's CDR3 is CAILIEELFF. The CDR3 DNA reads as TGTGCCATCTTGATAGAGGAGCTGTTTTTT.

This clonotype was found a few times. The gene calls are TRBV7-6 and TRBJ2-6; D might be TRBD1 (6 bases). There are 19 residues in the CDR3. V dropped 6 bases and J dropped 0 bases, with 21 bases sitting between them. The germline V gene encodes CDR1 SGHVS and CDR2 FNYEAQ. The CDR3 protein is CASSYNPGTPSSGANVLTF. CDR3 nucleotides: TGTGCCAGCAGTTACAATCCCGGGACACCTAGCTCTGGGGCCAACGTCCTGACTTTC.

The chain carries TRBV29-1 and TRBJ2-1; D not certain. V was clipped by 0 bases and J by 9 bases, with 15 bases between them. Germline V gene sequence: CDR1 SQVTM, CDR2 ANQGSEA. This CDR3 has 14 amino acids. The CDR3 sequence: CSVEDRAQGSEQFF. The DNA of the CDR3 is TGCAGCGTTGAAGACCGGGCGCAAGGCTCTGAGCAGTTCTTC.

This clonotype came up many times. The chain is built from TRBV15 and TRBJ2-7; 7 nucleotides align to TRBD1. CDR1 LNHNV and CDR2 YYDKDF come from the germline V gene (reference sequence). The CDR3 is made up of 15 amino acids. J was trimmed by 4 bases and V by 2 bases; bases with no gene match: 8. CDR3 nucleotide sequence: TGTGCCACCAGCAGATCCGTCGGGACAGCTTACGAGCAGTACTTC. Encoded protein: CATSRSVGTAYEQYF. Together with reference TRBV15 and TRBJ2-7, the CDR3 gives the full variable domain: DAMVIQNPRYQVTQFGKPVTLSCSQTLNHNVMYWYQQKSSQAPKLLFHYYDKDFNNEADTPDNFQSRRPNTSFCFLDIRSPGLGDTAMYLCATSRSVGTAYEQYFGPGTRLTVT.

This clonotype came up many times. V gene TRBV5-6 combines with J gene TRBJ2-2, with D hard to call. V shed 0 bases and J shed 4 bases, with 16 bases lying between them. In germline, CDR1 is SGHDT, CDR2 YYEEEE. This CDR3 is 17 amino acids long. CDR3 amino acids: CASSLAVSPRFTGELFF. The CDR3 DNA reads as TGTGCCAGCAGCTTGGCGGTCAGTCCAAGGTTCACCGGGGAGCTGTTTTTT.

This clonotype occurred many times. The chain carries TRBV5-6 and TRBJ1-1, with 7 bases lining up with TRBD1. Trimming took 4 bases from V and 4 from J; bases not matched to a gene: 4. The CDR3 extends over 13 amino acids. CDR1 SGHDT and CDR2 YYEEEE come from the germline V gene. The CDR3 region is CASSGGQITEAFF. In DNA, the CDR3 is TGTGCCAGCAGCGGGGGACAGATCACTGAAGCTTTCTTT.

In this sample, this clonotype turned up many times. The V gene is TRBV29-1, the J gene TRBJ1-1; a possible D gene is TRBD1 (5 bases). CDR1 is SQVTM, CDR2 ANQGSEA, per germline. CDR3 length equals 12 residues. Trimming took 8 bases from V and 3 from J, leaving 13 bases between them. Here the CDR3 reads CSTDGGDTEAFF. Here the CDR3 DNA reads TGCAGCACGGACGGGGGTGACACTGAAGCTTTCTTT.

Ten or more counts support this clonotype. The V call is TRBV7-2, the J call TRBJ2-5; weak D call: TRBD2 (5 bases). CDR1 SGHTA and CDR2 FQGNSA come from the germline V gene. This CDR3 is built from 16 residues. Deletions cut 5 bases from V and 4 bases from J, with 20 bases between. DNA for the CDR3: TGTGCCAGCAGCCCAAGAGGGCCCTCCCCGGGAGAGACCCAGTACTTC. The encoded protein is CASSPRGPSPGETQYF.

This clonotype was observed at least ten times. V gene TRBV29-1 combines with J gene TRBJ2-7; 16 nucleotides line up with TRBD2. Trimming took 4 bases from V and 11 from J; bases not matched to a gene: 23. The CDR3 consists of 19 residues. CDR1 SQVTM and CDR2 ANQGSEA come from the germline V gene. CDR3 sequence reads: CSVAGIEAHSGLAGGRKYF. CDR3 DNA: TGCAGCGTTGCAGGGATCGAGGCACACTCGGGACTAGCGGGAGGGCGTAAGTACTTC.

This clonotype was seen a few times. The chain combines TRBV10-3 with TRBJ1-2; D gene ambiguous. The germline V gene encodes CDR1 ENHRY and CDR2 SYGVKD. V was clipped by 10 bases and J by 7 bases, with 13 bases between them. CDR3 size: 11 residues. The chain's CDR3 is CATLKTGGYTF. CDR3 DNA: TGTGCCACCCTCAAGACGGGTGGCTACACCTTC.

In this sample, this clonotype turned up many times. This chain connects TRBV20-1 to TRBJ1-1; 9 bases match TRBD1. The ends lost 2 bases at V and 2 bases at J; junction bases unmatched: 6. CDR1 DFQATT and CDR2 SNEGSKA come from the germline V gene (reference sequence). The CDR3 has 15 residues. CDR3 DNA: TGCAGTGCTAGAAAACAGGGGGCCATCAACACTGAAGCTTTCTTT. Amino acid sequence: CSARKQGAINTEAFF.

This clonotype was detected ten times or more. This sequence joins TRBV20-1 and TRBJ2-4, with 9 bases aligning to TRBD1. Losses at the gene ends were 7 bases for V and 5 bases for J; bases not matched to a gene: 6. The CDR3 is 13 residues long. In germline, CDR1 is DFQATT, CDR2 SNEGSKA (reference sequence). This CDR3 reads CSVQQGAQNIQYF. The CDR3 DNA reads as TGCAGTGTTCAACAGGGGGCCCAAAACATTCAGTACTTC.

This clonotype came up many times. The V gene is TRBV12-3 or TRBV12-4, the J gene TRBJ2-7, with D hard to call. The germline V and J ends were trimmed by 2 bases and 6 bases, with 14 bases remaining between them. This CDR3 comprises 14 residues. The DNA of the CDR3 is TGTGCCAGCAGTTTATCCCACGGCCGTCTCGAGCAGTACTTC. Translation gives CASSLSHGRLEQYF.